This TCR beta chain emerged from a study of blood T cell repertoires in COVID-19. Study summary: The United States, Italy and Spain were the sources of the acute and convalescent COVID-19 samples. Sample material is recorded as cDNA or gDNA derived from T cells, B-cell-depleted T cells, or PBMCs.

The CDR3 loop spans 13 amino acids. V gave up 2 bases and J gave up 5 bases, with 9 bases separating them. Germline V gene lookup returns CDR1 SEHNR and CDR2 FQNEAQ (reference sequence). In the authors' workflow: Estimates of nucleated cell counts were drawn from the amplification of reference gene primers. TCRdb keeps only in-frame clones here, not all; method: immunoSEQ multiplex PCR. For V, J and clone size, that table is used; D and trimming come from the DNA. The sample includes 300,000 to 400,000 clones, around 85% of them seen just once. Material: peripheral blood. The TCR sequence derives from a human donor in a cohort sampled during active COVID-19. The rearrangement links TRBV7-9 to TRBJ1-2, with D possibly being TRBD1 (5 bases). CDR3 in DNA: TGTGCCAGCAGCTTAATGGGGGGTTATGGCTACACCTTC. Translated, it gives CASSLMGGYGYTF.